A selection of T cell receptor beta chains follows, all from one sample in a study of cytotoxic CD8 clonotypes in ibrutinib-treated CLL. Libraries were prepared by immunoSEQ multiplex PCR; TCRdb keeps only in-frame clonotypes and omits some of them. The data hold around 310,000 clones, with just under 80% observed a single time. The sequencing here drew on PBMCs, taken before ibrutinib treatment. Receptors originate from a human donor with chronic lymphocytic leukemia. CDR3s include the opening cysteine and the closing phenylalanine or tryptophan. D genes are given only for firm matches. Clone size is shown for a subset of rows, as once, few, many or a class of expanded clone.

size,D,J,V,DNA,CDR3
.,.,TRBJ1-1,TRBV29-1,TGCAGCGTTGGACGAGGAGCCACTGAAGCTTTCTTT,CSVGRGATEAFF
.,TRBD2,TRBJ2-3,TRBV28,TGTGCCAGCAGTCCCATAGCGGGATCATCGGCAGATACGCAGTATTTT,CASSPIAGSSADTQYF
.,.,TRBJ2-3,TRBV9,TGTGCCAGCAGCACTGGAACGGGACACGGGACAGATACGCAGTATTTT,CASSTGTGHGTDTQYF
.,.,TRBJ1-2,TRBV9,TGTGCCAGCAGCCAAACAGGGTCAAGTCGTGGCTACACCTTC,CASSQTGSSRGYTF
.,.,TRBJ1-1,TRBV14,TGTGCCAGCAGCCCGCTGGGGAGGGGGAACACTGAAGCTTTCTTT,CASSPLGRGNTEAFF
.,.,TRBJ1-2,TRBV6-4,TGTGCCAGCAGTCGAATTTCCGGCCACCCTAACTATGGCTACACCTTC,CASSRISGHPNYGYTF
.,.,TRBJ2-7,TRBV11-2,TGTGCCAGCAGCTTAGAAGAAGACTACGAGCAGTACTTC,CASSLEEDYEQYF
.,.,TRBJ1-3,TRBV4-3,TGCGCCAGCAGCCAAAGTGGTGTTAGTTCTGGAAACACCATATATTTT,CASSQSGVSSGNTIYF
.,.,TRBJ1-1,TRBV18,TGTGCCAGCTCATTGGACACTGAAGCTTTCTTT,CASSLDTEAFF
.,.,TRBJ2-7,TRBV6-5,TGTGCCAGCAGTTGGGACCGGGACGGGAGCTCCTACGAGCAGTACTTC,CASSWDRDGSSYEQYF
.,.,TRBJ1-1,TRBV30,TGTGCCTGGACTCCAGCGGGGTTCACTGAAGCTTTCTTT,CAWTPAGFTEAFF
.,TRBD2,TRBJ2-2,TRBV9,TGTGCCAGCAGCTTAACCGGGACTAGCTACACCGGGGAGCTGTTTTTT,CASSLTGTSYTGELFF
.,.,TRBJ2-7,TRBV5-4,TGTGCCAGCAGCTCCAGGGAATTGGAGCAGTACTTC,CASSSRELEQYF
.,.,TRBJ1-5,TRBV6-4,TGTGCCAGCAGTGCGGGGCCCGGGGTTCAGCCCCAGCATTTT,CASSAGPGVQPQHF
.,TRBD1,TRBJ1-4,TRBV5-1,TGCGCCAGCAGCTTGGCCGGGACAGCTAATGAAAAACTGTTTTTT,CASSLAGTANEKLFF
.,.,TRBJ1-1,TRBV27,TGTGCCAGCAGTTTAGACAGACCTTTGAACACTGAAGCTTTCTTT,CASSLDRPLNTEAFF
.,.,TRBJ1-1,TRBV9,TGTGCCAGCAGCGTAGATGCGAACACTGAAGCTTTCTTT,CASSVDANTEAFF
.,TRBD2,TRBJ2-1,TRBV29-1,TGCAGCGTTGAGGCATCTAGCGGGAGTTCCTACAATGAGCAGTTCTTC,CSVEASSGSSYNEQFF
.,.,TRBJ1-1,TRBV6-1,TGTGCCAGCAGTGGTAACCCGGGACACTACAACACTGAAGCTTTCTTT,CASSGNPGHYNTEAFF
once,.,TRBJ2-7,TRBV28,TGTGCCAGCAGCTCAACCGGGACCGCCACCTACGAGCAGTACTTC,CASSSTGTATYEQYF
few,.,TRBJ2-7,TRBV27,TGTGCCAGCAGTGTCCTGGGTTACGAGCAGTACTTC,CASSVLGYEQYF
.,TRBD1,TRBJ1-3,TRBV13,TGTGCCAGCAGCCCAGGAGGTGGACAGGGAAGAAACACCATATATTTT,CASSPGGGQGRNTIYF
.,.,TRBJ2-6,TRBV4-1,TGCGCCAGCATGACCCCAGGGGATGGCGGGGCCAACGTCCTGACTTTC,CASMTPGDGGANVLTF
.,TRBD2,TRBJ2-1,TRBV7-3,TGTGCCAGCAGCTATCTCGGGACTAGCGGGAGGGCCCGGAATGAGCAGTTCTTC,CASSYLGTSGRARNEQFF
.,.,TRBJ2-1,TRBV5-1,TGCGCCAGCAGCTTGGCTCCTGGAGTAGGTAATGAGCAGTTCTTC,CASSLAPGVGNEQFF
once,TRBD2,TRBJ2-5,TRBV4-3,TGCGCCAGCAGCCAAGATTTATCCCAGGGACTAGCGGGAAAGACCCAGTACTTC,CASSQDLSQGLAGKTQYF
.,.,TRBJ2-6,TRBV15,TGTGCCACCAGCAGAGATTCCCCCTTTGCGAGCTCTGGGGCCAACGTCCTGACTTTC,CATSRDSPFASSGANVLTF
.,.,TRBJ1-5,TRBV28,TGTGCCAGCAGTTTATCAGGGACAACCCACAACCCCCAGCATTTT,CASSLSGTTHNPQHF
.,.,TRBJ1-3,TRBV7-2,TGTGCCAGCAGCCTCGAATTTGGGGCTGGAAACACCATATATTTT,CASSLEFGAGNTIYF
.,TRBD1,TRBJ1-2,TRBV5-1,TGCGCCAGCAGCTGGGGTCCAACAGGGGCTGGCTACACCTTC,CASSWGPTGAGYTF
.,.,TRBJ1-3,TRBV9,TGTGCCAGCAGGGCTGGAAACACCATATATTTT,CASRAGNTIYF
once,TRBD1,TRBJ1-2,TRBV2,TGTGCCAGCAGTCCTCAGGGGGCCGGCTATGGCTACACCTTC,CASSPQGAGYGYTF
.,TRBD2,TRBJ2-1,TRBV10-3,TGTGCCATCAGTGGAAAGACCGGGACTAGCGGGAGAGGCACCTACAATGAGCAGTTCTTC,CAISGKTGTSGRGTYNEQFF
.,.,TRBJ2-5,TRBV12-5,TGTGCTAGTGGTTTGGGGAAACAGGAGACCCAGTACTTC,CASGLGKQETQYF
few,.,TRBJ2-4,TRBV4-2,TGTGCCAGCAGTCCTGGTGGGAAAAACATTCAGTACTTC,CASSPGGKNIQYF
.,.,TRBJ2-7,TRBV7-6,TGTGCCAGCAGCTTAGCGGGGGACTCTTACGAGCAGTACTTC,CASSLAGDSYEQYF
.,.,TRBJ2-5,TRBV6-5,TGTGCCAGCAGTTACTCGGGGCCGGCCCAGTACTTC,CASSYSGPAQYF
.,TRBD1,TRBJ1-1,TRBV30,TGTGCCTGGAGTCCCCCTATTGGACAGGCCGAAGCTTTCTTT,CAWSPPIGQAEAFF
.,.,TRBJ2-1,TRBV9,TGTGCCAGCAGCGAGTTGGGGGACTCCTACAATGAGCAGTTCTTC,CASSELGDSYNEQFF
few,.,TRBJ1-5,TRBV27,TGTGCCAGCAGTTTATATCCCCACAATCAGCCCCAGCATTTT,CASSLYPHNQPQHF
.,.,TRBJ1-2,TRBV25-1,TGTGCCAGCCAGGGTTATGGCTACACCTTC,CASQGYGYTF
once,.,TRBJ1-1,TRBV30,TGTGCCTGGAGGGGTGAGTTGTACACTGAAGCTTTCTTT,CAWRGELYTEAFF
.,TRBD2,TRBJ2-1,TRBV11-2,TGTGCCAGCAGCTTAGATGGACTAGCGGGAGGGATAAGAGACAATGAGCAGTTCTTC,CASSLDGLAGGIRDNEQFF
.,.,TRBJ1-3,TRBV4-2,TGTGCCAGCAGCCAATATCGGTTCTCTGGAAACACCATATATTTT,CASSQYRFSGNTIYF
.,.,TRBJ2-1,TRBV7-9,TGTGCCGGAGGCTGGAGCTCCTACAATGAGCAGTTCTTC,CAGGWSSYNEQFF
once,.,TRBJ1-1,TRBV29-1,TGCAGCGTTGAACACAGAATGAACACTGAAGCTTTCTTT,CSVEHRMNTEAFF
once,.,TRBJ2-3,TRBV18,TGTGCCAGCTCCGTTACAGATACGCAGTATTTT,CASSVTDTQYF
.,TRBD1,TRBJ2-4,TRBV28,TGTGCCAGCAGTCGGGACAGGGGGCGCGGGTTGTTGACCAAAAACATTCAGTACTTC,CASSRDRGRGLLTKNIQYF
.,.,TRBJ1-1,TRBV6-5,TGTGCCAGCAGTTACACCAGGCCACTCACTGAAGCTTTCTTT,CASSYTRPLTEAFF
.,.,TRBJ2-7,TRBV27,TGTGCCAGCAGTTTAGGCCAGTCCTACGAGCAGTACTTC,CASSLGQSYEQYF
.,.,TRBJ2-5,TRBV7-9,TGTGCCAGCAGCTTAGGGGGGCAGCAAGAGACCCAGTACTTC,CASSLGGQQETQYF
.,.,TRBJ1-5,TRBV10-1,TGCGCCAGCAGTGAGACGAATGGGCAGCCCCAGCATTTT,CASSETNGQPQHF
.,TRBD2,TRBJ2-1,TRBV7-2,TGTGCCAGCACAGGACTAGCGGGCAATTACAATGAGCAGTTCTTC,CASTGLAGNYNEQFF
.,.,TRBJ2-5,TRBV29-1,TGCAGCGTTGAAGGGGGCTGGGAGACCCAGTACTTC,CSVEGGWETQYF